This TCR beta chain is from a study of STAT5B mutations in CD4+ large granular lymphocyte leukemia. Study-level points and caveats: Without HLA matching, higher CD4+ than CD8+ T-LGLL clonality could reflect small sample size. Top patient clones used TRBV06 genes more often: 8/27 versus 2/35 in controls.

As handled by the study authors: A productive frequency of 2.59 x 10-5 was the lowest detectable. Generated by immunoSEQ multiplex PCR, the TCRdb table keeps only in-frame clones and is missing some. V, J and clone size are taken as reported in that table, and D and trimming were inferred from the DNA itself. Of tens of thousands of clones listed, 80% to 90% are singletons. Concerning this clone: Its antigen remains unidentified.

CDR3 length equals 19 residues. CDR1 SGHVS and CDR2 FNYEAQ come from the germline V gene. The V and J ends lost 2 bases and 0 bases, in that order; junction bases with no gene match: 11. Material for sequencing was CD4+ T cells from blood buffy coats. This sequence was found in a human donor in good health. This rearrangement joins TRBV7-6 to TRBJ2-1, with 9 bases identical to TRBD2. The CDR3 is CASSLKRLAEFSSYNEQFF. In DNA form, the CDR3 reads TGTGCCAGCAGCTTAAAGAGACTAGCGGAATTTAGCTCCTACAATGAGCAGTTCTTC.